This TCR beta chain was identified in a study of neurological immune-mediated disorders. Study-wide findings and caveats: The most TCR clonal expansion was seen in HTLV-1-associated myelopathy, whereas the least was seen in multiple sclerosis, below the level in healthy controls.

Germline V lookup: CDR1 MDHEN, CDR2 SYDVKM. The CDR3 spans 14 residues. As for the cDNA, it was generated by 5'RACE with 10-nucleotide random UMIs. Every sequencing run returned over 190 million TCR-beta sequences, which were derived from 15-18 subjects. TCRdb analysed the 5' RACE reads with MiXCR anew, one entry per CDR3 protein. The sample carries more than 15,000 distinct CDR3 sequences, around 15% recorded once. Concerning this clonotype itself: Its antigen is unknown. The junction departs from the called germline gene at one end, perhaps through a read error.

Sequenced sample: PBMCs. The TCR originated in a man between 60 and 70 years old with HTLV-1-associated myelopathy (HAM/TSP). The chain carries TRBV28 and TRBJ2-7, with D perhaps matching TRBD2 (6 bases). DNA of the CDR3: TGTACCAGAATTGGAGGGAGGTACCCCTACGAGCAGTACTTC. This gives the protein CTRIGGRYPYEQYF.